Below, 27 T cell receptor beta chains from the same sample are listed, as sequenced in a study of blood T cell repertoires in COVID-19. The protocol was immunoSEQ multiplex PCR, while the TCRdb copy is restricted to in-frame clones and leaves out a portion. This table has around 330,000 clones, approximately 81% appearing once. The sample was PBMCs or T cells enriched from blood (not recorded which). The origin of the receptors is a woman between 25 and 40 years old who had been exposed to COVID-19.

V usage is TRBV19 and J usage is TRBJ1-1; a weak D match, TRBD1 (5 bases). The CDR3 extends over 14 amino acids. Trimming removed 5 bases from V and 2 bases from J, with 12 bases in between. Germline V gene sequence: CDR1 LNHDA, CDR2 SQIVND (reference sequence). The CDR3 loop is CASSWGLSNTEAFF. For the CDR3, the DNA is TGTGCCAGTAGTTGGGGACTCTCTAACACTGAAGCTTTCTTT.

This clone was counted once. The chain joins TRBV30 to TRBJ1-2, with D unclear. From germline, CDR1 is GTSNPN and CDR2 SVGIG (reference sequence). The CDR3 totals 14 residues. Trimming removed 4 bases at V and 0 bases at J, with 12 bases between. The CDR3 loop reads CAWKIATANYGYTF. CDR3 nucleotides: TGTGCCTGGAAGATCGCCACGGCTAACTATGGCTACACCTTC.

The J gene is TRBJ2-7, the V gene TRBV30; 9 bases agree with TRBD2. This CDR3 is 13 amino acids long. J was trimmed by 5 bases and V by 4 bases; bases with no gene match: 6. CDR1 and CDR2 (germline): GTSNPN, SVGIG (reference sequence). This CDR3 is CAWMVLAGNEQYF. In nucleotides, the CDR3 is TGTGCCTGGATGGTCCTAGCGGGAAACGAGCAGTACTTC.

The chain is built from TRBV5-1 and TRBJ2-1, with 9 bases matching TRBD1. Looked up from germline, CDR1 is SGHRS and CDR2 is YFSETQ. J gave up 4 bases and V 0 bases, and 5 bases lay outside the gene matches. The CDR3 consists of 16 residues. This CDR3 reads CASSLVGTGLYNEQFF. DNA of the CDR3: TGCGCCAGCAGCTTGGTGGGGACAGGGTTATACAATGAGCAGTTCTTC.

The chain has TRBV5-4 and TRBJ2-7; 9 bases agree with TRBD2. The CDR3 is 15 residues long. V shed 4 bases and J 0 bases; nucleotides not matched to a gene: 5. In germline, CDR1 is SGHNT, CDR2 YYREEE (reference sequence). CDR3 protein: CASSGSGGNSYEQYF. As DNA, the CDR3 is TGTGCCAGCAGCGGCAGCGGGGGGAACTCCTACGAGCAGTACTTC.

The genes are TRBV9 and TRBJ2-2, with TRBD2 matching over 15 bases. Per the germline V gene, CDR1 is SGDLS and CDR2 is YYNGEE. This CDR3 is built from 18 residues. With V trimmed by 4 bases and J by 6 bases, 10 bases remained unmatched. As DNA, the CDR3 is TGTGCCAGCAGCTTTCGGACGGGACTAGCGGGAGGCCCCGGGGAGCTGTTTTTT. As protein: CASSFRTGLAGGPGELFF. The full variable domain, with the rest looked up from reference TRBV9 and TRBJ2-2, is DSGVTQTPKHLITATGQRVTLRCSPRSGDLSVYWYQQSLDQGLQFLIQYYNGEERAKGNILERFSAQQFPDLHSELNLSSLELGDSALYFCASSFRTGLAGGPGELFFGEGSRLTVL.

The chain is built from TRBV28 and TRBJ1-2; possible D gene TRBD1, 5 bases. Trimming pared 3 bases from V and 1 base from J, leaving 6 bases between. CDR3 length: 13 amino acids. Germline loops: CDR1 MDHEN, CDR2 SYDVKM. This CDR3 reads CASSLTVNYGYTF. The CDR3 DNA reads TGTGCCAGCAGTTTGACAGTTAACTATGGCTACACCTTC.

V gene TRBV3-1 (or the pseudogene TRBV3-2) combines with J gene TRBJ1-2; D ambiguous. This CDR3 spans 13 amino acids. The germline CDR1 and CDR2 sequences are LGHDT and YNNKEL (reference sequence). V was pared by 3 bases and J by 8 bases, with 13 bases between. The CDR3 loop reads CASSHYEGQGYTF. CDR3 nucleotide sequence: TGTGCCAGCAGCCATTACGAGGGCCAAGGCTACACCTTC.

The V gene is TRBV9, the J gene TRBJ1-5, with D maybe TRBD1 (5 bases). CDR1 and CDR2 from the germline V gene are SGDLS and YYNGEE. The length of the CDR3 is 18 residues. The ends were cut back, 3 bases at V and 7 bases at J, with 26 bases in the middle. The CDR3 nucleotides are TGTGCCAGCAGCGCAATGGGGGGATCGGGTCGGGAGCGACAGCCCCAGCATTTT. This encodes CASSAMGGSGRERQPQHF.

The chain recombines TRBV6-5 with TRBJ1-2; tentatively, D is TRBD1 (6 bases). The CDR3 length is 15 residues. Trimming stripped 6 bases from V and 0 bases from J, with 14 bases between. CDR1 is MNHEY, CDR2 SVGAGI, per germline. CDR3 loop: CASSLGTPSNYGYTF. The CDR3 DNA is TGTGCCAGCAGCCTCGGGACACCCTCTAACTATGGCTACACCTTC.

This clone was seen more than once but under ten times. This sequence joins TRBV15 and TRBJ1-6, with D perhaps TRBD1 (5 bases). The germline V and J ends were trimmed by 4 bases and 5 bases, with 12 bases remaining between them. CDR3 length: 15 residues. CDR1 and CDR2 (germline): LNHNV, YYDKDF (reference sequence). The CDR3 sequence: CATSKSQGNNSPLHF. CDR3 nucleotide sequence: TGTGCCACCAGCAAATCCCAGGGAAATAATTCACCCCTCCACTTT.

The V and J genes are TRBV28 and TRBJ1-5, with D unresolved. The CDR3 contains 15 residues. V was shortened by 4 bases and J by 0 bases, with 10 bases between the two germline ends. Germline lookup yields CDR1 MDHEN and CDR2 SYDVKM. The CDR3 spells CASSSTVNSNQPQHF. DNA of the CDR3: TGTGCCAGCAGTTCCACAGTGAATAGCAATCAGCCCCAGCATTTT. The full variable domain, with the rest looked up from reference TRBV28 and TRBJ1-5, is DVKVTQSSRYLVKRTGEKVFLECVQDMDHENMFWYRQDPGLGLRLIYFSYDVKMKEKGDIPEGYSVSREKKERFSLILESASTNQTSMYLCASSSTVNSNQPQHFGDGTRLSIL.

The chain has TRBV30 and TRBJ1-2; D gene unclear. The germline gives CDR1 GTSNPN, CDR2 SVGIG (reference sequence). V lost 6 bases and J 4 bases, leaving 9 bases between the germline ends. The CDR3 is 11 residues long. The CDR3 DNA follows: TGTGCCTGTCCTTTCGGCTATGGCTACACCTTC. Protein: CACPFGYGYTF.

V gene TRBV19 combines with J gene TRBJ1-1; 10 bases fit TRBD1. With V trimmed by 4 bases and J by 3 bases, 8 bases remained unmatched. This CDR3 has 16 amino acids. Germline loops: CDR1 LNHDA, CDR2 SQIVND (reference sequence). The CDR3, as DNA: TGTGCCAGTAGTAGCGTGACAGGGGGCAGGGACACTGAAGCTTTCTTT. Its protein product is CASSSVTGGRDTEAFF.

The chain recombines TRBV4-3 with TRBJ2-1; 9 nucleotides agree with TRBD2. Looked up from germline, CDR1 is LGHNA and CDR2 is YSLEER. The length of the CDR3 is 15 residues. Unmatched junction bases numbered 4, after V lost 1 base and J lost 6 bases. This CDR3 is CASSQGGGAGNEQFF. DNA of the CDR3: TGCGCCAGCAGCCAAGGCGGGGGGGCCGGCAATGAGCAGTTCTTC.

This clone was detected only a few times. The chain carries TRBV6-2 or TRBV6-3 and TRBJ2-5; no clear D. The CDR3 is made up of 13 amino acids. Germline V lookup: CDR1 MNHEY, CDR2 SVGEGT. Deletions cut 3 bases from V and 2 bases from J, with 7 bases between. The CDR3 spells CASSYPLQETQYF. In DNA form, the CDR3 reads TGTGCCAGCAGTTATCCTCTACAAGAGACCCAGTACTTC.

The rearrangement uses TRBV7-2 and TRBJ2-1; 7 bases are a match to TRBD1. Germline lookup yields CDR1 SGHTA and CDR2 FQGNSA. V shed 5 bases and J 9 bases; nucleotides not matched to a gene: 19. The CDR3 is 17 amino acids. The CDR3 DNA follows: TGTGCCAGCAGCCATGGGCCGCAGGGTACGAGACAGGGTGAGCAGTTCTTC. It yields the protein CASSHGPQGTRQGEQFF.

The chain joins TRBV5-8 to TRBJ1-1; tentative D call: TRBD1 (6 bases). Between the trimmed V and J ends, which lost 3 bases and 4 bases, there was a span of 13 bases. Germline V gene sequence: CDR1 SGHTS, CDR2 YDEGEE. The length of the CDR3 is 14 residues. CDR3 protein: CASSYAGEGTEAFF. The DNA for the CDR3 is TGTGCCAGCAGCTACGCAGGGGAAGGCACTGAAGCTTTCTTT.

This clone was counted between two and nine times. CDR3 amino acids: CAWSAKDRMNTEAFF. The CDR3 DNA sequence: TGTGCCTGGAGCGCAAAGGACAGAATGAACACTGAAGCTTTCTTT. The V and J genes are TRBV30 and TRBJ1-1, with TRBD1 as a possible D gene (6 bases). Looked up from germline, CDR1 is GTSNPN and CDR2 is SVGIG (reference sequence). Trimming cost V 3 bases and J 0 bases, with 14 bases left between them. The CDR3 covers 15 residues.

The rearrangement uses TRBV6-5 and TRBJ2-2; perhaps TRBD1 as D (6 bases). The CDR3 covers 12 residues. Germline assignment: CDR1 MNHEY and CDR2 SVGAGI. V lost 6 bases to trimming and J lost 7 bases, with 9 bases between them. The CDR3 spells CASRKGGGELFF. In nucleotides, the CDR3 is TGTGCCAGCAGGAAAGGGGGCGGGGAGCTGTTTTTT.

The V gene is TRBV7-9, the J gene TRBJ2-2; the match to TRBD1 covers 8 bases. Germline CDR1 SEHNR, CDR2 FQNEAQ (reference sequence). The CDR3 is 14 residues long. The junction had 6 bases not matched to a gene; V was cut back by 6 bases and J by 6 bases. This CDR3 is CASRDRERAGELFF. Here the CDR3 DNA reads TGTGCCAGCAGGGACAGGGAAAGGGCCGGGGAGCTGTTTTTT.

V is TRBV5-4 and J is TRBJ1-1, with D unclear. The CDR3 totals 12 residues. CDR1 is SGHNT and CDR2 is YYREEE in the germline V gene (reference sequence). Trimming shortened V by 2 bases and J by 4 bases, and 6 bases separated the two germline ends. The CDR3 coding sequence is TGTGCCAGCAGCTTCGGGGTCACTGAAGCTTTCTTT. It yields the protein CASSFGVTEAFF.

The chain recombines TRBV5-1 with TRBJ1-6, with D tentatively TRBD1 (6 bases). Trimming took 0 bases from V and 6 from J, leaving 7 bases between them. CDR3 size: 14 residues. Germline CDR1 SGHRS, CDR2 YFSETQ. The CDR3 DNA follows: TGCGCCAGCAGCTTGGTGGGGGCTAATTCACCCCTCCACTTT. It yields the protein CASSLVGANSPLHF.

This clone was observed a few times. The V gene is TRBV19, the J gene TRBJ2-7, with TRBD1 identical over 8 bases. This CDR3 comprises 16 residues. V trimming: 0 bases; J trimming: 3 bases; junction bases outside the gene matches: 7. The V gene's germline CDR1 is LNHDA and CDR2 SQIVND (reference sequence). The CDR3 DNA reads as TGTGCCAGTAGTATAGAAGCGACAGGGGCGTTCTACGAGCAGTACTTC. Protein: CASSIEATGAFYEQYF.

This chain joins TRBV27 and TRBJ2-1; possibly TRBD2 for D (6 bases). Germline V CDR1 and CDR2: MNHEY, SMNVEV (reference sequence). V dropped 3 bases and J dropped 0 bases, with 12 bases sitting between them. This CDR3 has 16 residues. In nucleotides, the CDR3 is TGTGCCAGCAGTTTTTACGGCGGGGTCTCCTACAATGAGCAGTTCTTC. It encodes CASSFYGGVSYNEQFF.

The chain carries TRBV25-1 and TRBJ1-6, with 7 bases that match TRBD1. J lost 0 bases, V lost 5 bases, and 7 bases had no gene match. Germline V gene lookup returns CDR1 MGHDK and CDR2 SYGVNS. CDR3 length equals 17 residues. The DNA for the CDR3 is TGTGCCAGCAGTCCCCAGGACAGGAGCTCCTATAATTCACCCCTCCACTTT. Encoded protein: CASSPQDRSSYNSPLHF.

V is TRBV18 and J is TRBJ1-5; TRBD1 agrees at 7 bases. V was clipped by 2 bases and J by 1 base; unmatched bases: 5. This CDR3 region has 16 residues. The germline CDR1 and CDR2 sequences are KGHSH and LQKENI. For the CDR3, the DNA is TGTGCCAGCTCACCAGTGGCAGGGGGAAGCAATCAGCCCCAGCATTTT. It specifies CASSPVAGGSNQPQHF.